This T cell receptor beta chain was found in a study of T cell clonality in common variable immunodeficiency. Sequencing input was equivalent genomic DNA from CVID and controls. Profiling relied on immunoSEQ multiplex PCR, and the TCRdb table lists in-frame clones only, not all of them. This sample carries about 35,000 clones, none of them present only once. Trimming removed 6 bases from V and 2 bases from J, with 14 bases in between. The CDR3 length is 14 residues. Germline V gene sequence: CDR1 SNHLY, CDR2 FYNNEI. Many counts were recorded for this clone. The CDR3 is cut off 3 residues early in the read; its end comes from the germline J gene.

This receptor was taken from a person aged 18 to 69 in good health. The chain has TRBV2 and TRBJ2-7, with D possibly being TRBD2 (6 bases). Sequences were obtained from peripheral blood mononuclear cells. The CDR3 bases that were read are TGTGCCAGCAGCCTTCGCAGGGAGGCCTACGAG. Translation: CASSLRREAYE. The CDR3 in full is CASSLRREAYEQYF.